Shown below are 13 T cell receptor beta chains from a single sample sequenced in a study of tissue T cells after allogeneic stem cell transplantation. The repertoire was sequenced with immunoSEQ multiplex PCR; TCRdb's copy has only in-frame clones and lacks some. The data contain about 28,000 clones, over 75% of them singletons. The starting material was blood, obtained before transplantation. These receptors were taken from a woman aged 18 to 55 who later had graft-versus-host disease after an allogeneic stem cell transplant.

The J gene is TRBJ2-1, the V gene TRBV6-5, with TRBD2 matching over 7 bases. The ends lost 4 bases at V and 2 bases at J; junction bases unmatched: 8. In germline, CDR1 is MNHEY, CDR2 SVGAGI. The CDR3 consists of 16 residues. The CDR3 protein is CASSSPSGPTYNEQFF. For the CDR3, the DNA is TGTGCCAGCAGTTCACCTAGCGGCCCTACCTACAATGAGCAGTTCTTC.

This rearrangement joins TRBV29-1 to TRBJ2-2; D gene unclear. The V and J ends lost 6 bases and 5 bases respectively, with 16 bases between them. In germline, CDR1 is SQVTM, CDR2 ANQGSEA. CDR3 length: 14 amino acids. Here the CDR3 DNA reads TGCAGCGTCGCACTTCAGATGTCAACCGGGGAGCTGTTTTTT. This codes for CSVALQMSTGELFF.

This clone has more than one count but fewer than ten. The V call is TRBV30, the J call TRBJ2-7; D remains ambiguous. V lost 0 bases, J lost 6 bases, and 15 bases lay in between. There are 14 residues in the CDR3. Germline V gene sequence: CDR1 GTSNPN, CDR2 SVGIG (reference sequence). The CDR3 loop reads CAWSVPIKTVEQYF. Written as DNA, the CDR3 is TGTGCCTGGAGTGTTCCAATTAAGACGGTCGAGCAGTACTTC.

The chain joins TRBV18 to TRBJ1-4; D not certain. The CDR3 contains 18 residues. The V and J ends lost 1 base and 8 bases respectively, with 23 bases between them. The germline gives CDR1 KGHSH, CDR2 LQKENI. CDR3 DNA sequence: TGTGCCAGCTCACCACTTTCTTCCTTGGCAGGACGGAACGAAAAACTGTTTTTT. Translated, it gives CASSPLSSLAGRNEKLFF.

The gene calls are TRBV11-2 and TRBJ1-1; 7 nucleotides match TRBD1. The CDR3 is 16 amino acids. Germline lookup yields CDR1 SGHAT and CDR2 FQNNGV. V trimming: 5 bases; J trimming: 3 bases; junction bases outside the gene matches: 12. CDR3 nucleotide sequence: TGTGCCAGCAGCCCCCGGATAGGGACAGCTTACACTGAAGCTTTCTTT. This gives the protein CASSPRIGTAYTEAFF.

The chain has TRBV24-1 and TRBJ2-7; D is ambiguous. The CDR3 consists of 13 residues. V lost 7 bases and J lost 7, with 16 bases in between. Germline assignment: CDR1 KGHDR and CDR2 SFDVKD. The CDR3 sequence: CATRGSSTGEQYF. For the CDR3, the DNA is TGTGCCACCAGGGGTAGTTCTACCGGGGAGCAGTACTTC.

CDR3 protein: CASSQAQGAIGEQYF. The CDR3 coding sequence is TGTGCCAGCAGCCAAGCCCAGGGGGCGATCGGCGAGCAGTACTTC. V and J are TRBV14 and TRBJ2-7, with 8 bases that match TRBD1. The CDR3 has 15 residues. CDR1 SGHDN and CDR2 FVKESK come from the germline V gene. The J segment lost 6 bases and the V segment lost 1 base, leaving 8 bases of the junction unmatched. Supplemented by reference TRBV14 and TRBJ2-7, the full variable domain reads EAGVTQFPSHSVIEKGQTVTLRCDPISGHDNLYWYRRVMGKEIKFLLHFVKESKQDESGMPNNRFLAERTGGTYSTLKVQPAELEDSGVYFCASSQAQGAIGEQYFGPGTRLTVT.

V usage is TRBV24-1 and J usage is TRBJ2-7; tentatively, D is TRBD2 (5 bases). The CDR3 is 14 amino acids. Germline lookup yields CDR1 KGHDR and CDR2 SFDVKD. Trimming removed 5 bases at V and 3 bases at J, with 13 bases between. CDR3 protein: CATSGLMIFYEQYF. CDR3 DNA sequence: TGTGCCACCAGTGGACTAATGATTTTCTACGAGCAGTACTTC.

The chain has TRBV15 and TRBJ1-6, with D possibly being TRBD1 (5 bases). CDR1 and CDR2 from the germline V gene are LNHNV and YYDKDF (reference sequence). The ends were cut back, 3 bases at V and 9 bases at J, with 15 bases in the middle. This CDR3 contains 15 residues. The CDR3 spells CATSSRQLFFSPLHF. As DNA, the CDR3 is TGTGCCACCAGCAGCAGACAGCTGTTCTTTTCACCCCTCCACTTT.

The chain combines TRBV7-9 with TRBJ1-2, with D uncertain. This CDR3 region has 14 residues. CDR1 and CDR2 from the germline V gene are SEHNR and FQNEAQ (reference sequence). V lost 0 bases to trimming and J lost 7 bases, with 12 bases between them. Here the CDR3 DNA reads TGTGCCAGCAGCTTAGCGGGAATCAGAGGTGGCTACACCTTC. It translates to CASSLAGIRGGYTF.

The gene calls are TRBV27 and TRBJ2-7; weak D call: TRBD2 (5 bases). Germline V gives CDR1 MNHEY, CDR2 SMNVEV (reference sequence). CDR3 length: 15 residues. V shed 4 bases and J shed 0 bases, with 13 bases lying between them. Written as DNA, the CDR3 is TGTGCCAGCAGTTGGAGACTGGGGAGCTCCTACGAGCAGTACTTC. Translating gives CASSWRLGSSYEQYF.

The chain has TRBV6-5 and TRBJ1-4, with a possible D match to TRBD1 (5 bases). The CDR3 covers 11 residues. Germline CDR1 MNHEY, CDR2 SVGAGI. The V gene lost 6 bases and the J gene lost 11 bases, with 10 bases spanning the gap. CDR3: CASRAEGKLFF. DNA for the CDR3: TGTGCCAGCAGGGCCGAGGGGAAACTGTTTTTT.

V and J are TRBV24-1 and TRBJ2-1; perhaps TRBD1 as D (6 bases). Germline CDR1 reads KGHDR; CDR2 reads SFDVKD. Trimming took 1 base from V and 8 from J, leaving 20 bases between them. The CDR3 covers 17 residues. The CDR3 spells CATSDFRGLFSTDEQFF. The DNA of the CDR3 is TGTGCCACCAGTGATTTTAGGGGGTTATTTTCAACCGATGAGCAGTTCTTC.